The next 23 T cell receptor beta chains were all read from a single sample in a study of shared clonotypes between healthy human individuals. Clones were sequenced by immunoSEQ multiplex PCR, and TCRdb holds only the in-frame ones, with some missing. Of millions of clones in the sample, 90% to 95% were seen once. Material for sequencing was naive CD4+ T cells sorted from blood. Subset in this sample: CD45RA+ positively selected. These receptors were collected from a man aged 18 to 29 in good health.

The chain carries TRBV10-1 and TRBJ1-1; the D is unclear. Between the trimmed V and J ends, which lost 5 bases and 1 base, there was a span of 11 bases. The CDR3 is 14 amino acids. Germline V lookup: CDR1 WNHNN, CDR2 SYGVQD (reference sequence). As DNA, the CDR3 is TGCGCCAGCAGTAACAGAGAAAAGAACACTGAAGCTTTCTTT. Its protein product is CASSNREKNTEAFF.

This chain links TRBV6-5 with TRBJ1-2; a weak D match, TRBD1 (6 bases). This CDR3 comprises 14 residues. Between the trimmed V and J ends, which lost 4 bases and 0 bases, there was a span of 9 bases. Per the germline V gene, CDR1 is MNHEY and CDR2 is SVGAGI. CDR3 region: CASSLQGANYGYTF. DNA of the CDR3: TGTGCCAGCAGTTTACAGGGAGCTAACTATGGCTACACCTTC.

This clone was observed once. V usage is TRBV29-1 and J usage is TRBJ2-7; D is ambiguous. Trimming took off 7 bases at V and 0 bases at J, with 19 bases between the two ends. CDR3 size: 15 residues. CDR1 SQVTM and CDR2 ANQGSEA come from the germline V gene. CDR3 DNA: TGCAGCGCGGAATTTCAAGGGTTAAGCTCCTACGAGCAGTACTTC. Residues: CSAEFQGLSSYEQYF.

This rearrangement joins TRBV9 to TRBJ2-7, with 10 bases lining up with TRBD1. Germline lookup yields CDR1 SGDLS and CDR2 YYNGEE. The CDR3 length is 18 residues. After removal of 0 bases from V and 4 bases from J, the junction contained 13 bases not matched to a gene. In DNA, the CDR3 is TGTGCCAGCAGCGTAGTGGCCCCCTCAGACAGGGGGCGATACGAGCAGTACTTC. Translated, it gives CASSVVAPSDRGRYEQYF.

This chain connects TRBV7-9 to TRBJ2-3; 9 bases map to TRBD2. The germline CDR1 and CDR2 sequences are SEHNR and FQNEAQ (reference sequence). The length of the CDR3 is 15 residues. V was clipped by 5 bases and J by 6 bases; unmatched bases: 9. The CDR3 spells CASSPSSGVWDTQYF. The CDR3 DNA is TGTGCCAGCAGCCCTTCTAGCGGGGTCTGGGATACGCAGTATTTT. Supplemented by reference TRBV7-9 and TRBJ2-3, the full variable domain reads DTGVSQNPRHKITKRGQNVTFRCDPISEHNRLYWYRQTLGQGPEFLTYFQNEAQLEKSRLLSDRFSAERPKGSFSTLEIQRTEQGDSAMYLCASSPSSGVWDTQYFGPGTRLTVL.

The V call is TRBV28, the J call TRBJ2-3; D possibly corresponds to TRBD2 (7 bases). Trimming shortened V by 5 bases and J by 4 bases, and 10 bases separated the two germline ends. CDR3 length: 13 amino acids. Germline V lookup: CDR1 MDHEN, CDR2 SYDVKM. This CDR3 reads CASSPGGADTQYF. CDR3 bases: TGTGCCAGCAGTCCGGGGGGCGCAGATACGCAGTATTTT.

The rearrangement links TRBV28 to TRBJ2-7; the D is unclear. The CDR3 has 14 residues. Germline assignment: CDR1 MDHEN and CDR2 SYDVKM. Trimming took off 5 bases at V and 3 bases at J, with 14 bases between the two ends. Here the CDR3 DNA reads TGTGCCAGCAGTGGCGACCGGGCCAACTACGAGCAGTACTTC. Amino acids: CASSGDRANYEQYF.

The chain links TRBV30 to TRBJ2-7; 7 nucleotides align to TRBD1. The CDR3 has 15 residues. Germline-derived CDR1 and CDR2 are GTSNPN and SVGIG (reference sequence). The ends lost 0 bases at V and 3 bases at J; junction bases unmatched: 8. The CDR3 nucleotides read TGTGCCTGGAGTGTACTAGGGGACAGTAACTACGAGCAGTACTTC. Its protein is CAWSVLGDSNYEQYF.

V and J are TRBV6-1 and TRBJ2-3; tentatively, D is TRBD2 (6 bases). This CDR3 is 20 amino acids long. Germline CDR1 and CDR2: MNHNS and SASEGT. V gave up 2 bases and J gave up 2 bases, with 26 bases separating them. Here the CDR3 DNA reads TGTGCCAGCAGTGAAAGGCTACGTTTCAAAGGGGCGGGGCTCACAGATACGCAGTATTTT. This codes for CASSERLRFKGAGLTDTQYF.

This chain joins TRBV11-1 and TRBJ2-1; 7 bases match TRBD2. The CDR3 spans 15 residues. CDR1 is SGHAT and CDR2 is FQDESV in the germline V gene (reference sequence). The junction had 4 bases not matched to a gene; V was cut back by 3 bases and J by 2 bases. CDR3 in amino acids: CASSFGGGPYNEQFF. Written as DNA, the CDR3 is TGTGCCAGCAGCTTCGGCGGGGGACCCTACAATGAGCAGTTCTTC.

This clone was seen just once. The same CDR3 arises from other DNA sequences in this sample as well. CDR3 loop: CATSRDLQDEQYF. As DNA, the CDR3 is TGTGCCACCAGCAGAGATTTGCAGGACGAGCAGTACTTC. The rearrangement links TRBV15 to TRBJ2-7; no reliable D call. The CDR3 covers 13 residues. Deletions cut 0 bases from V and 5 bases from J, with 8 bases between. Germline CDR1 reads LNHNV; CDR2 reads YYDKDF (reference sequence).

The chain is built from TRBV4-3 and TRBJ1-4; TRBD1 aligns across 7 bases. Trimming removed 2 bases from V and 6 bases from J; junction bases left unmatched: 6. CDR1 and CDR2 from the germline V gene are LGHNA and YSLEER. The CDR3 runs 15 residues. CDR3 in DNA: TGCGCCAGCAGCCAAAACCGGGACAGTTATGAAAAACTGTTTTTT. Protein sequence: CASSQNRDSYEKLFF.

This rearrangement joins TRBV2 to TRBJ1-5; 8 bases line up with TRBD1. The CDR3 consists of 15 residues. Germline V lookup: CDR1 SNHLY, CDR2 FYNNEI. V was pared by 3 bases and J by 7 bases, with 8 bases of the junction left unmatched. CDR3 protein: CASSDNRGSGQPQHF. The CDR3 DNA sequence: TGTGCCAGCAGTGACAACAGGGGGTCGGGGCAGCCCCAGCATTTT.

This clone was picked up one time. Within the sample, other DNA sequences also encode this same CDR3. This chain links TRBV5-1 with TRBJ2-5, with D possibly TRBD1 on 6 matching bases. Germline CDR1 SGHRS, CDR2 YFSETQ. The CDR3 covers 15 residues. The V and J ends lost 0 bases and 4 bases respectively, with 13 bases between them. The CDR3 DNA sequence: TGCGCCAGCAGCTTGGTCACAGGGAGCGGAGAGACCCAGTACTTC. Translating gives CASSLVTGSGETQYF.

The rearrangement links TRBV15 to TRBJ2-7; maybe TRBD1 (6 bases). This CDR3 region has 20 residues. CDR1 LNHNV and CDR2 YYDKDF come from the germline V gene (reference sequence). V shed 3 bases and J shed 0 bases, with 27 bases lying between them. DNA of the CDR3: TGTGCCACCAGCAGGGGCCGCCGGGACATATTTACTCCAAGCTCCTACGAGCAGTACTTC. It encodes CATSRGRRDIFTPSSYEQYF.

The chain is built from TRBV27 and TRBJ1-5; D might be TRBD1 (5 bases). This CDR3 is built from 16 residues. Germline assignment: CDR1 MNHEY and CDR2 SMNVEV (reference sequence). The V end was cut by 6 bases, the J end by 3 bases, with 18 bases between. The CDR3: CASRLISQAINQPQHF. CDR3 nucleotides: TGTGCCAGCAGGCTCATCTCACAGGCTATCAATCAGCCCCAGCATTTT.

The chain links TRBV19 to TRBJ2-7, with 11 positions matching TRBD2. The germline gives CDR1 LNHDA, CDR2 SQIVND (reference sequence). The CDR3 consists of 17 residues. Germline trimming cut 7 bases from V and 0 bases from J; bases unmatched to any gene: 11. Written as DNA, the CDR3 is TGTGCCAGTACCCTAAGCCATAGCGGGGGGGACTCCTACGAGCAGTACTTC. Translated, it gives CASTLSHSGGDSYEQYF. The variable domain in full, with the rest retrieved from reference TRBV19 and TRBJ2-7, is DGGITQSPKYLFRKEGQNVTLSCEQNLNHDAMYWYRQDPGQGLRLIYYSQIVNDFQKGDIAEGYSVSREKKESFPLTVTSAQKNPTAFYLCASTLSHSGGDSYEQYFGPGTRLTVT.

V and J are TRBV6-1 and TRBJ1-3, with TRBD1 matching 8 bases. This CDR3 comprises 14 residues. V dropped 3 bases and J dropped 8; count of bases not matched to a gene: 6. CDR1 is MNHNS, CDR2 SASEGT, per germline. The CDR3 DNA reads TGTGCCAGCAGTGACAGGACAGGGCGCGACACCATATATTTT. Translating it yields CASSDRTGRDTIYF.

This clone was seen a handful of times. The J gene is TRBJ1-5, the V gene TRBV2; TRBD1 might be the D (5 bases). The CDR3 sequence is 12 residues long. Per germline, CDR1 SNHLY and CDR2 FYNNEI. V shed 10 bases and J shed 9 bases, with 16 bases lying between them. The CDR3 loop reads CATQGPGGPQHF. In DNA form, the CDR3 reads TGTGCCACCCAGGGACCCGGTGGGCCCCAGCATTTT.

A note on this clone: The sample holds other DNA sequences that translate to the same CDR3. The chain carries TRBV6-1 and TRBJ2-7; TRBD1 aligns across 10 bases. Germline loops: CDR1 MNHNS, CDR2 SASEGT. The CDR3 spans 13 residues. V shed 6 bases, J shed 4 bases, and the junction held 3 bases outside the gene matches. CDR3 amino acids: CASSSGQGYEQYF. CDR3 DNA: TGTGCCAGCAGCTCGGGACAGGGGTACGAGCAGTACTTC.

The chain employs TRBV30 and TRBJ2-5; D gene ambiguous. V lost 1 base, J lost 9 bases, and 18 bases lay in between. Per germline, CDR1 GTSNPN and CDR2 SVGIG (reference sequence). CDR3 length: 14 residues. In DNA, the CDR3 is TGTGCCTGGAGTGAAACACCCCGGGCCTTGGCCCAGTACTTC. It codes for CAWSETPRALAQYF. The full variable domain, rest sourced from reference TRBV30 and TRBJ2-5, is SQTIHQWPATLVQPVGSPLSLECTVEGTSNPNLYWYRQAAGRGLQLLFYSVGIGQISSEVPQNLSASRPQDRQFILSSKKLLLSDSGFYLCAWSETPRALAQYFGPGTRLLVL.

The V gene is TRBV6-6, the J gene TRBJ2-1; D gene unclear. The CDR3 is 15 amino acids. The ends were cut back, 6 bases at V and 0 bases at J, with 12 bases in the middle. CDR1 and CDR2 from the germline V gene are MNHNY and SVGAGI (reference sequence). In DNA, the CDR3 is TGTGCCAGCAGAAACGGACCGAGCTCCTACAATGAGCAGTTCTTC. This codes for CASRNGPSSYNEQFF.

V and J are TRBV30 and TRBJ1-2; the D gene is possibly TRBD1 (5 bases). V gave up 2 bases and J gave up 4 bases, with 11 bases separating them. Germline V gene data show CDR1 as GTSNPN and CDR2 as SVGIG (reference sequence). There are 13 residues in the CDR3. CDR3 region: CAWSREGTYGYTF. CDR3 nucleotide sequence: TGTGCCTGGAGTCGGGAGGGGACCTATGGCTACACCTTC.